These 10 T cell receptor beta chains came from one sample sequenced in a study of blood T cells in healthy people across ages. PCR was performed a second time for about 6 to 12 cycles using a sample-barcoded 5' primer and a J-beta primer mix. Using its own MiXCR run on the 5' RACE reads, TCRdb lists one record per CDR3 protein. The repertoire includes over 500,000 distinct CDR3 sequences, 52% of them detected once, and approximately 13% sits in the top ten. The sample was blood. The receptors were sampled from a woman aged 80 or over in good health.

This clonotype was counted many times. V is TRBV27 and J is TRBJ2-3; the D is unclear. With 6 bases removed from V and 4 bases from J, the gap between germline ends came to 14 bases. The CDR3 covers 14 residues. Looked up from germline, CDR1 is MNHEY and CDR2 is SMNVEV (reference sequence). CDR3 protein: CASSALWAADTQYF. The CDR3 DNA sequence: TGTGCCAGCAGCGCGCTTTGGGCGGCAGATACGCAGTATTTT.

This chain links TRBV7-3 with TRBJ2-6, with TRBD2 identical over 10 bases. The CDR3 runs 17 residues. Germline loops: CDR1 SGHTA, CDR2 FQGTGA. With 3 bases clipped from V and 0 bases from J, the junction kept 2 bases outside the gene matches. In DNA form, the CDR3 reads TGTGCCAGCAGCTTTAGCGGGAGGACCTCTGGGGCCAACGTCCTGACTTTC. Translating it yields CASSFSGRTSGANVLTF.

This clonotype was recorded a few times. V gene TRBV11-1 combines with J gene TRBJ1-5; 8 bases fit TRBD1. The V segment lost 3 bases and the J segment 5 bases; nucleotides outside the gene matches: 6. This CDR3 is 15 amino acids long. The germline CDR1 and CDR2 sequences are SGHAT and FQDESV (reference sequence). The CDR3 region has the DNA TGTGCCAGCAGCTTCGACAGGGGAGGAGATCAGCCCCAGCATTTT. Its translation is CASSFDRGGDQPQHF. Looking up the rest from reference TRBV11-1 and TRBJ1-5 gives the full variable domain: EAEVAQSPRYKITEKSQAVAFWCDPISGHATLYWYRQILGQGPELLVQFQDESVVDDSQLPKDRFSAERLKGVDSTLKIQPAELGDSAMYLCASSFDRGGDQPQHFGDGTRLSIL.

As concerns this clonotype: Since a much larger clone is just one base distant, this may be a read error. V is TRBV7-3 and J is TRBJ2-1; D remains ambiguous. This CDR3 is 15 amino acids long. Germline V gene lookup returns CDR1 SGHTA and CDR2 FQGTGA. The CDR3 sequence is CACSFGPSEDNEQFF. The DNA for the CDR3 is TGTGCCTGCAGCTTCGGCCCGAGCGAGGACAATGAGCAGTTCTTC.

This clonotype was detected many times. V and J are TRBV5-1 and TRBJ2-3, with D uncertain. Germline lookup yields CDR1 SGHRS and CDR2 YFSETQ. The V and J ends lost 7 bases and 0 bases respectively, with 9 bases between them. The CDR3 is 13 amino acids. CDR3 protein: CASGAGSTDTQYF. The CDR3, as DNA: TGCGCCAGCGGAGCTGGGAGCACAGATACGCAGTATTTT.

A word on this clonotype: This clone may be a read error of a much larger clone one base away. This rearrangement joins TRBV7-9 to TRBJ2-1, with a possible D match to TRBD2 (6 bases). CDR1 is SEHNR and CDR2 is FQNEAQ in the germline V gene (reference sequence). The CDR3 runs to 17 residues. The CDR3 DNA follows: TGTGCCAGCAGCTCCGACCTCACTAGCTCAACCTACACTGAGCAGTTCTTC. Protein: CASSSDLTSSTYTEQFF.

In its sample, this clonotype was seen many times. V usage is TRBV11-1 and J usage is TRBJ2-7; 8 bases are a match to TRBD1. With V trimmed by 3 bases and J by 3 bases, 1 base remained unmatched. CDR1 SGHAT and CDR2 FQDESV come from the germline V gene (reference sequence). The CDR3 has 13 amino acids. The DNA of the CDR3 is TGTGCCAGCAGCTTCGACAGGGGCTACGAGCAGTACTTC. Amino acid sequence: CASSFDRGYEQYF.

Note on this clonotype: This may stem from a read error, because a much larger clone lies one nucleotide away. This chain connects TRBV20-1 to TRBJ2-5; D is possibly TRBD2 (6 bases). The assigned J gene may be wrong: the sequence end matches TRBJ2-7 better. CDR3 size: 13 residues. Germline loops: CDR1 DFQATT, CDR2 SNEGSKA (reference sequence). The CDR3 is CGATLGGSNEQYF. For the CDR3, the DNA is TGCGGTGCTACTCTGGGGGGTTCCAACGAGCAGTACTTC.

On this clonotype: The conserved final phenylalanine or tryptophan is absent from the CDR3, which likely points to a read error. This chain joins TRBV20-1 and TRBJ2-3, with 8 bases fitting TRBD2. The CDR3 totals 12 residues. The germline V gene encodes CDR1 DFQATT and CDR2 SNEGSKA (reference sequence). The ends lost 6 bases at V and 8 bases at J; junction bases unmatched: 7. The CDR3 bases are TGCAGTGCACCACTGGCGGGGGGTACGCAGTATTTG. Amino acids: CSAPLAGGTQYL.

The DNA of the CDR3 is TGTGCCAGCAGCTTAACAGGGACTAGCTCCTACAATGAGCAGTTCTTC. It specifies CASSLTGTSSYNEQFF. The rearrangement links TRBV5-6 to TRBJ2-1, with TRBD2 matching 8 bases. Losses at the gene ends were 2 bases for V and 0 bases for J; bases not matched to a gene: 4. This CDR3 is built from 16 residues. The V gene's germline CDR1 is SGHDT and CDR2 YYEEEE.